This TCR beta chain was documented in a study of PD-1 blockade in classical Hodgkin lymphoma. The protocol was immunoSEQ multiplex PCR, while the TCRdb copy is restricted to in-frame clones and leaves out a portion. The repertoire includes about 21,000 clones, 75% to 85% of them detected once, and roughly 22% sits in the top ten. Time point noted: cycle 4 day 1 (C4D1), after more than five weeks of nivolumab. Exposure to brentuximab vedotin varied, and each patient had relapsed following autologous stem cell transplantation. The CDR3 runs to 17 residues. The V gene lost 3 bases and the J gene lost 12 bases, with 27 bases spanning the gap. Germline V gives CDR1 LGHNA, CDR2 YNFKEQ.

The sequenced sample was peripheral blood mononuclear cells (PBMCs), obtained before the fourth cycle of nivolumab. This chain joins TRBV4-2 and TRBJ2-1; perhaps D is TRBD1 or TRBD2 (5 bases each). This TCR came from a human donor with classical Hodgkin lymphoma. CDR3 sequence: CASSQGRTERGAPGQFF. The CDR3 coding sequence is TGTGCCAGCAGCCAGGGACGGACGGAGAGAGGGGCCCCTGGGCAGTTCTTC.